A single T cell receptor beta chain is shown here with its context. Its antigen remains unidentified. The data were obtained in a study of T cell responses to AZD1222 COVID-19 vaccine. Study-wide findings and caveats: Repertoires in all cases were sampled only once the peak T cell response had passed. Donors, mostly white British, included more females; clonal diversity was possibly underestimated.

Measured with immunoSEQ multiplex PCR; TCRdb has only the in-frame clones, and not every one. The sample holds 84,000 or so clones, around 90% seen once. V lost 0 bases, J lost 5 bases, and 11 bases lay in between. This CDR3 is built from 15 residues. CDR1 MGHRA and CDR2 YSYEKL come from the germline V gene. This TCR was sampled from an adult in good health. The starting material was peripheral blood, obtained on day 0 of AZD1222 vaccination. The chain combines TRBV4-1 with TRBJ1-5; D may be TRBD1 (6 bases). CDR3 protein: CASSQERGQDQPQHF. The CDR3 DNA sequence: TGCGCCAGCAGCCAAGAGCGGGGGCAGGATCAGCCCCAGCATTTT.